This entry concerns a single T cell receptor beta chain. Its antigen is still unknown. Isolation per sample recovered at least 7 million PBMCs. This specimen belongs to a study of blood T cells in healthy people across ages. The germline CDR1 and CDR2 sequences are SGHDT and YYEEEE. Trimming removed 5 bases from V and 7 bases from J; junction bases left unmatched: 14. The CDR3 extends over 16 amino acids. A second PCR of roughly 7 to 11 cycles used a sample-barcoded 5' primer and a J-beta primer mix. Every cDNA molecule carried a tag from a template-switch adaptor bearing 12 random nucleotides. In TCRdb, the 5' RACE reads were re-called with MiXCR into one record per CDR3 protein. The sample yields about 780,000 distinct CDR3 sequences, around half seen once. Findings of the study overall: Roughly linear declines in TCR beta diversity per million T cells occurred with age.

Specimen: blood. The TCR comes from a man aged 80 or over in good health. The chain has TRBV5-6 and TRBJ2-1, with TRBD2 matching 8 bases. The CDR3 bases are TGTGCCAGCAGGAAACCTTTGCCGGGAGGGTTGAATGAGCAGTTCTTC. Its translation is CASRKPLPGGLNEQFF.